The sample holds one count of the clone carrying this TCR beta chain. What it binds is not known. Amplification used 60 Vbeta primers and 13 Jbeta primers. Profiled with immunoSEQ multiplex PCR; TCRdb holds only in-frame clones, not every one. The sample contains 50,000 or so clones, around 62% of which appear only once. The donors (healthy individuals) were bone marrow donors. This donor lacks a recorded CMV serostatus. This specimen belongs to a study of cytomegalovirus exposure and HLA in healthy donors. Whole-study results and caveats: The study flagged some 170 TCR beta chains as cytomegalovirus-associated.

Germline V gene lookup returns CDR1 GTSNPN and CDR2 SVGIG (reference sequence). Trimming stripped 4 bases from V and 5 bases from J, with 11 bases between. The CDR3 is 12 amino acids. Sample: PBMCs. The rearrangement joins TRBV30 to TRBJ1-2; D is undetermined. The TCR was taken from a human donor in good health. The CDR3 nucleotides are TGTGCCTGGAACCCCCAAACTTATGGCTACACCTTC. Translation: CAWNPQTYGYTF. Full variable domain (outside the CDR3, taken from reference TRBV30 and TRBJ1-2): SQTIHQWPATLVQPVGSPLSLECTVEGTSNPNLYWYRQAAGRGLQLLFYSVGIGQISSEVPQNLSASRPQDRQFILSSKKLLLSDSGFYLCAWNPQTYGYTFGSGTRLTVV.